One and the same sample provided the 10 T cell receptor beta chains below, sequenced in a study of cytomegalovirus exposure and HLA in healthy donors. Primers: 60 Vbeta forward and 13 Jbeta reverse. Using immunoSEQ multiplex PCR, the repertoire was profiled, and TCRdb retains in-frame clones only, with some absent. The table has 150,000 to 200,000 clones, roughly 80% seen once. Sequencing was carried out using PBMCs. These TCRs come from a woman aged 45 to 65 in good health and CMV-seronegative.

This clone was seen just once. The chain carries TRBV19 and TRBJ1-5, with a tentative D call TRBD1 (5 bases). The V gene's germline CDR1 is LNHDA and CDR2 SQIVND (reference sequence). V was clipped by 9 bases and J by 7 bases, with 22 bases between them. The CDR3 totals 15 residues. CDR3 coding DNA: TGTGCCAGCCAAGAGGGGAGGGAGCCTCGGCAGCCCCAGCATTTT. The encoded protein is CASQEGREPRQPQHF.

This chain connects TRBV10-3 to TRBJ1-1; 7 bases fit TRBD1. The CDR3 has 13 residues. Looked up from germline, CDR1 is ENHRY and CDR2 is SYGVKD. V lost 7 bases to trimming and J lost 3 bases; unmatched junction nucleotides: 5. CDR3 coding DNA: TGTGCCATCACGGCGCAGGGGGACACTGAAGCTTTCTTT. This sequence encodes CAITAQGDTEAFF.

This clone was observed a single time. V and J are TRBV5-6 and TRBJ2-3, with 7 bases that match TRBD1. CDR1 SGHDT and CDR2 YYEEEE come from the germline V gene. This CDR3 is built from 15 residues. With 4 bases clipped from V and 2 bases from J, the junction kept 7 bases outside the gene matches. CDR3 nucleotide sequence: TGTGCCAGCAGCCCCGGGGACAGTCCCACAGATACGCAGTATTTT. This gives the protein CASSPGDSPTDTQYF. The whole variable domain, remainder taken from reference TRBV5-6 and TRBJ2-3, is DAGVTQSPTHLIKTRGQQVTLRCSPKSGHDTVSWYQQALGQGPQFIFQYYEEEERQRGNFPDRFSGHQFPNYSSELNVNALLLGDSALYLCASSPGDSPTDTQYFGPGTRLTVL.

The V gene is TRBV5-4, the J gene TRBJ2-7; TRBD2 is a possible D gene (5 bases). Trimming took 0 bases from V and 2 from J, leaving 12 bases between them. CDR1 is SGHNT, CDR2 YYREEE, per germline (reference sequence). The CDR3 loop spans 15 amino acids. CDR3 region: CASSLGPSGAYEQYF. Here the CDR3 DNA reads TGTGCCAGCAGCTTGGGGCCCTCCGGGGCCTACGAGCAGTACTTC.

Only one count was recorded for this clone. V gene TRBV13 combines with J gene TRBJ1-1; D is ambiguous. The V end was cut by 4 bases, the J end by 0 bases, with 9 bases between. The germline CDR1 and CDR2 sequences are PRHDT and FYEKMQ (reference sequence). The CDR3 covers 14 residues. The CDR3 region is CASSSLLLNTEAFF. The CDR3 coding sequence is TGTGCCAGCAGCTCCCTCCTCTTGAACACTGAAGCTTTCTTT. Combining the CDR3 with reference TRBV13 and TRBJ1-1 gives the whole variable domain AAGVIQSPRHLIKEKRETATLKCYPIPRHDTVYWYQQGPGQDPQFLISFYEKMQSDKGSIPDRFSAQQFSDYHSELNMSSLELGDSALYFCASSSLLLNTEAFFGQGTRLTVV.

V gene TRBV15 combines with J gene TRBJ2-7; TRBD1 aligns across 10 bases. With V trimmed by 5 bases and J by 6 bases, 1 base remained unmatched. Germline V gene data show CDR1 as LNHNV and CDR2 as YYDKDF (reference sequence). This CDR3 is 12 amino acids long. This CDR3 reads CATSWTGGEQYF. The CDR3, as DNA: TGTGCCACCAGCTGGACAGGGGGCGAGCAGTACTTC.

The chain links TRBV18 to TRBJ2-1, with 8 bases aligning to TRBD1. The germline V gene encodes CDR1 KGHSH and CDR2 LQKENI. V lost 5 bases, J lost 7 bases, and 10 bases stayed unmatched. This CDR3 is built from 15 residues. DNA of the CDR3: TGTGCCAGCTCATCGTTCGGGACAGGCGGGAATGAGCAGTTCTTC. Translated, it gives CASSSFGTGGNEQFF.

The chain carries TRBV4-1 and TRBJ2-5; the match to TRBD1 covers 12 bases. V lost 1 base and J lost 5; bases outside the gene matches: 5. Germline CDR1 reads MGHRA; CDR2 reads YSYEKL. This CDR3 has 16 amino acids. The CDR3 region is CASSQAGTGGLETQYF. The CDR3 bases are TGCGCCAGCAGCCAAGCCGGGACAGGGGGCCTGGAGACCCAGTACTTC.

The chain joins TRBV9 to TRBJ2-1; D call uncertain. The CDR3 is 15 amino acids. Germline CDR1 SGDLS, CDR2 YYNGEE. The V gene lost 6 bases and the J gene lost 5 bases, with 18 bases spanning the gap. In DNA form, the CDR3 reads TGTGCCAGCACCCCTTCGAAAAGAACGGACAATGAGCAGTTCTTC. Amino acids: CASTPSKRTDNEQFF.

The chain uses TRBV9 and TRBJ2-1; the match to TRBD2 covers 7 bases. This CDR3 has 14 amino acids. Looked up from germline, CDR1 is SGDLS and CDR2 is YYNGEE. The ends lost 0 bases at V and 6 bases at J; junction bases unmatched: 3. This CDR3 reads CASSVAGGGNEQFF. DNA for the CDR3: TGTGCCAGCAGCGTAGCGGGAGGTGGCAATGAGCAGTTCTTC.